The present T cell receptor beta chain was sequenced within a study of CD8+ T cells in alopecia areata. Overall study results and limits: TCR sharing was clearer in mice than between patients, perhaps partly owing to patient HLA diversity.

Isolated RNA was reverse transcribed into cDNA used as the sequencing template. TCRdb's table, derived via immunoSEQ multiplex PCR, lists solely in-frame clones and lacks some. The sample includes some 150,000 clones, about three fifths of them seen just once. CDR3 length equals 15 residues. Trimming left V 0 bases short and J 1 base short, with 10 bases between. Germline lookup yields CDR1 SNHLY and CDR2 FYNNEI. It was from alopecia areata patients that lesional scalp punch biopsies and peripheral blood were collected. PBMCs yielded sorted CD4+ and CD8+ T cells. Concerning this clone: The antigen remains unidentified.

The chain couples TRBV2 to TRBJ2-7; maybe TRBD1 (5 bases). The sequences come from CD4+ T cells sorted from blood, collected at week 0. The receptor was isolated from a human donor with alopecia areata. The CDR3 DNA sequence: TGTGCCAGCAGTGAAGCCCAGGGCTCTTCCTACGAGCAGTACTTC. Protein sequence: CASSEAQGSSYEQYF. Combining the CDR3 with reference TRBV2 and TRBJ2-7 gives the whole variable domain EPEVTQTPSHQVTQMGQEVILRCVPISNHLYFYWYRQILGQKVEFLVSFYNNEISEKSEIFDDQFSVERPDGSNFTLKIRSTKLEDSAMYFCASSEAQGSSYEQYFGPGTRLTVT.